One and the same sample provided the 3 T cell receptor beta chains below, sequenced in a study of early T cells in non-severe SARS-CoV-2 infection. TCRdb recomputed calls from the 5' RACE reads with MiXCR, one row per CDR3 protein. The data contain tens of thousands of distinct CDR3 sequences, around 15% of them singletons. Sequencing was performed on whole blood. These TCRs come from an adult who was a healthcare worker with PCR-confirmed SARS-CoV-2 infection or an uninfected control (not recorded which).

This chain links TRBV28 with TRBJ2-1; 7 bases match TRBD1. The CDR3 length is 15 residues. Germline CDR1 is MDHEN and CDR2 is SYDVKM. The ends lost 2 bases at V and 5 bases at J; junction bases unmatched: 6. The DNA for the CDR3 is TGTGCCAGCAGTTTAGTACAGGGGACGGACAATGAGCAGTTCTTC. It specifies CASSLVQGTDNEQFF.

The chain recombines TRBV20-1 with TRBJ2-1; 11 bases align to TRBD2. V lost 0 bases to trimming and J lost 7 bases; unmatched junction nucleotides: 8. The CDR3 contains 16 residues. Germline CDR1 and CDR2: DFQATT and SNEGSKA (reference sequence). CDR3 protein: CSARDLRLAGMNEQFF. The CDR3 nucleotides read TGCAGTGCTAGAGATCTACGACTAGCGGGAATGAATGAGCAGTTCTTC.

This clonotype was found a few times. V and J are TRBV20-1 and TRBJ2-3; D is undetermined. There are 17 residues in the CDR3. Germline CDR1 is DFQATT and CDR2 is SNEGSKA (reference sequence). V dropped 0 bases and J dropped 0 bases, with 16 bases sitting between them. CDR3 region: CSARDPRVRSSTDTQYF. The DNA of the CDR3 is TGCAGTGCTAGAGATCCCCGGGTCAGATCTAGCACAGATACGCAGTATTTT.